A selection of T cell receptor beta chains follows, all from one sample in a study of regulatory T cells in long-lasting Graves disease. TCRdb reprocessed the multiplex PCR reads with MiXCR, giving one entry per CDR3 protein. Counted here are 500,000 or so distinct CDR3 sequences, roughly a sixth occurring once; the ten biggest clones make up 25%. The data also belong to a second study, concerning T cells in Graves' hyperthyroidism and ophthalmopathy.

This sample comprised peripheral blood mononuclear cells (PBMCs), obtained at new diagnosis, from a patient treated with antithyroid drugs. These receptors came from a woman aged 40-60 years with Graves disease. Both conserved end residues are part of each CDR3. A D gene is named only where the DNA matches it firmly. Clone size is not always given. Where it is, it says once, few, many or a class for expanded clones.

d_call j_call v_call clone_size cdr3_aa cdr3_nt
NA TRBJ1-1 TRBV9 NA CASSVASWAAEAFF TGTGCCAGCAGCGTAGCTTCCTGGGCCGCTGAAGCTTTCTTT
NA TRBJ2-7 TRBV2 many CASSEAGGEQYF TGTGCCAGCAGTGAAGCTGGGGGGGAGCAGTACTTC
NA TRBJ2-1 TRBV24-1 NA CATDNEQFF TGTGCCACCGACAATGAGCAGTTCTTC
TRBD1 TRBJ1-2 TRBV19 few CASSIRDRLNYGYTF TGTGCCAGTAGTATTAGGGACAGGCTTAACTATGGCTACACCTTC
NA TRBJ2-1 TRBV5-1 once CASSYRIDNEQFF TGCGCCAGCAGCTATAGGATAGACAATGAGCAGTTCTTC
NA TRBJ2-5 TRBV7-9 NA CASPPYEDQETQYF TGTGCCAGCCCTCCTTATGAGGACCAAGAGACCCAGTACTTC
TRBD1 TRBJ1-2 TRBV3-1 few CASSLTGGSNYGYTF TGTGCCAGCAGCCTGACAGGGGGCTCTAACTATGGCTACACCTTC
NA TRBJ2-2 TRBV15 NA CATSRDLMAGELFF TGTGCCACCAGCAGAGATCTTATGGCCGGGGAGCTGTTTTTT
NA TRBJ1-2 TRBV6-2/TRBV6-3 NA CASSESLGMDGYTF TGTGCCAGCAGTGAATCATTGGGGATGGATGGCTACACCTTC
TRBD1 TRBJ2-3 TRBV5-1 few CANSSHRQGTDTQYF TGCGCCAACAGCTCCCACCGACAGGGAACAGATACGCAGTATTTT
TRBD1 TRBJ1-4 TRBV6-1 many CASRNTGGEKLFF TGTGCCAGCAGGAACACAGGGGGCGAAAAACTGTTTTTT
TRBD1 TRBJ2-2 TRBV9 NA CASRGQADTGELFF TGTGCCAGCAGAGGACAGGCCGACACCGGGGAGCTGTTTTTT
TRBD2 TRBJ2-1 TRBV19 NA CASSRLAGGTYNEQFF TGTGCCAGTAGTAGACTCGCGGGAGGCACCTACAATGAGCAGTTCTTC
NA TRBJ2-3 TRBV19 NA CASSIDFTGDTQYF TGTGCCAGTAGTATAGATTTCACAGGGGATACGCAGTATTTT
TRBD1 TRBJ1-1 TRBV30 many CAWSGDRAMNTEAFF TGTGCCTGGAGTGGGGACAGGGCCATGAACACTGAAGCTTTCTTT
NA TRBJ2-4 TRBV27 NA CASSHSTSAKNIQYF TGTGCCAGCAGTCATTCTACTAGCGCCAAAAACATTCAGTACTTC
NA TRBJ2-1 TRBV12-3/TRBV12-4 many CASSLGSGLWFF TGTGCCAGCAGTTTAGGGTCAGGGCTGTGGTTCTTC
TRBD2 TRBJ2-7 TRBV20-1 many CSARLAGGSYEQYF TGCAGTGCCCGCCTAGCGGGGGGGTCCTACGAGCAGTACTTC
NA TRBJ2-7 TRBV27 many CATSSGGSYEQYF TGTGCCACCTCGAGTGGGGGCTCCTACGAGCAGTACTTC
NA TRBJ1-5 TRBV19 many CASKQADRGSNQPQHF TGTGCCAGTAAGCAAGCGGACCGAGGTAGCAATCAGCCCCAGCATTTT
NA TRBJ1-5 TRBV2 many CASSAFDSNQPQHF TGTGCCAGCAGTGCCTTCGATAGCAATCAGCCCCAGCATTTT
NA TRBJ1-2 TRBV6-2/TRBV6-3 once CASSERTEYYGYTF TGTGCCAGCAGTGAACGGACAGAATATTATGGCTACACCTTC
NA TRBJ2-7 TRBV3-1 many CASSQGQGVWKYF TGTGCCAGCAGCCAGGGTCAGGGAGTGTGGAAGTACTTC
NA TRBJ1-2 TRBV12-3/TRBV12-4 many CASSGGQGSSYGYTF TGTGCCAGCAGTGGGGGGCAGGGCTCCTCCTATGGCTACACCTTC
NA TRBJ1-1 TRBV2 many CASSYRAQPNTEAFF TGTGCCAGCAGTTATAGGGCACAGCCAAACACTGAAGCTTTCTTT
NA TRBJ1-1 TRBV5-6 many CASSIYRDDTEAFF TGTGCCAGCAGCATTTACAGGGATGACACTGAAGCTTTCTTT
NA TRBJ1-2 TRBV6-5 many CASSSSFGYTF TGTGCCAGCAGTTCGTCGTTTGGCTACACCTTC